This TCR beta chain is from a study of technical replicates of blood from several donors. The method was immunoSEQ multiplex PCR; TCRdb's version includes in-frame clones alone and lacks a portion of them. The sample contains 50,000 to 80,000 clones, about 88% of which appear only once. V was trimmed by 5 bases and J by 7 bases, leaving 14 bases between them. The V gene's germline CDR1 is SGHTA and CDR2 FQGNSA. The CDR3 is 13 amino acids. The source is a human donor in good health. Some clones in this sample may be carry-over from other donors' samples. The sequenced material came from PBMCs. The V gene is TRBV7-2, the J gene TRBJ1-1, with unresolved D. CDR3 sequence reads: CASSQRWGGEAFF. DNA of the CDR3: TGTGCCAGCAGCCAACGGTGGGGAGGTGAAGCTTTCTTT.